This T cell receptor (beta chain) emerged from a study of T cell responses to AZD1222 COVID-19 vaccine (dated by TCRdb to 2020 to 2023). In terms of the full investigation: AZD1222 recipients whose second dose came at about 4 weeks and those whose second dose came at about 12 weeks were combined into one group, since spike-specific TCR depth and breadth did not differ between the two schedules. A total of 230 to 250 trial participants underwent TCR sequencing, of whom about 210 had received two doses of AZD1222 and around 26 had received two doses of the MenACWY control vaccine. Trial participants were enrolled into age subgroups of 18-55, 56-69 and 70-plus years, which contained approximately 150, 28 and 58 TCR-sequenced participants, respectively.

General findings and caveats noted by the study authors: Most participants were white British and females outnumbered males, and the authors suggested that clonal diversity may have been underestimated. The 56-69-year group was small, and its depth increase did not reach significance, likely because of low power. The vaccine-associated CD4 TCRs covered the entire spike protein, and the dominant responses fell in regions 160-218 and 743-854. Conclusions about previously exposed vaccinees are limited because only six or seven AZD1222 recipients were SARS-CoV-2 seropositive at baseline. Nearly half of unique spike-specific TCRs reportedly recognized epitopes outside regions mutated in the B.1.351 and B.1.1.7 variants. Because no samples from the day 14 peak response were available, repertoires could be characterized only after the peak T cell response. Spike-specific TCR breadth and depth rose significantly after two AZD1222 doses compared with day 0 and with MenACWY recipients.

The CDR1 and CDR2 encoded by the germline V gene (reference sequence) are GTSNPN and SVGIG. From the cysteine up to the phenylalanine, the CDR3 has a length of 13 residues. Just the 39-base CDR3 DNA is kept, in frame starting at base 1. Comments on this clone: This receptor's antigen is unknown. Sequence at one end of the junction differs from germline and may be a read error.

Taken with the paper, the label for time point translates to: baseline before first vaccination. Vaccinee samples were obtained from the UK trials COV001 and COV002, which included a single-blind randomized controlled phase 2/3 trial of AZD1222 (ChAdOx1 nCoV-19) in healthy adults. For TCRbeta chain sequencing, PBMC samples were collected from trial participants at day 0 and at day 28 after the second dose. The CDR3 regions of human TCRbeta chains were analyzed by immunosequencing. In the source study's methods: TCRs in the repertoires were compared against a reference library of SARS-CoV-2-specific TCRs that had been generated with the MIRA antigen-specificity platform. Breadth was defined as the fraction of unique TCRs that were SARS-CoV-2-associated, and depth was defined as the fraction of total T cells that were SARS-CoV-2-associated. Using the MIRA data, each spike-specific TCR was mapped to the spike region that the TCR reacts to and placed in a CD4 or CD8 class. Log10-transformed breadth and depth values were compared by one-way ANOVA with Sidak's multiple comparisons tests. This immuneACCESS table, as held by TCRdb, lists in-frame sequences with V and J called but not all clones. Of the missing ones, under half trace to an unresolved V gene in checked studies; the others have no known cause. V and J calls and clone size are as listed in that table; D and trimming were resolved from the DNA. This sample lists over 75,000 clones; more than 70% were detected once. The ten largest clones represent approximately 2.1% of the sample.

The receptor's source is an adult in good health. The source was peripheral blood, collected on day 0 of AZD1222 vaccination. The rearranged segments are TRBV30 and TRBJ1-1, with TRBD1 perhaps the D gene, on 5 matching bases. The nucleotide sequence reads as follows: TGTGCCGGGAGGGGTTGGGTGAACACTGAAGCTTTCTTT. Translated, this gives CAGRGWVNTEAFF.